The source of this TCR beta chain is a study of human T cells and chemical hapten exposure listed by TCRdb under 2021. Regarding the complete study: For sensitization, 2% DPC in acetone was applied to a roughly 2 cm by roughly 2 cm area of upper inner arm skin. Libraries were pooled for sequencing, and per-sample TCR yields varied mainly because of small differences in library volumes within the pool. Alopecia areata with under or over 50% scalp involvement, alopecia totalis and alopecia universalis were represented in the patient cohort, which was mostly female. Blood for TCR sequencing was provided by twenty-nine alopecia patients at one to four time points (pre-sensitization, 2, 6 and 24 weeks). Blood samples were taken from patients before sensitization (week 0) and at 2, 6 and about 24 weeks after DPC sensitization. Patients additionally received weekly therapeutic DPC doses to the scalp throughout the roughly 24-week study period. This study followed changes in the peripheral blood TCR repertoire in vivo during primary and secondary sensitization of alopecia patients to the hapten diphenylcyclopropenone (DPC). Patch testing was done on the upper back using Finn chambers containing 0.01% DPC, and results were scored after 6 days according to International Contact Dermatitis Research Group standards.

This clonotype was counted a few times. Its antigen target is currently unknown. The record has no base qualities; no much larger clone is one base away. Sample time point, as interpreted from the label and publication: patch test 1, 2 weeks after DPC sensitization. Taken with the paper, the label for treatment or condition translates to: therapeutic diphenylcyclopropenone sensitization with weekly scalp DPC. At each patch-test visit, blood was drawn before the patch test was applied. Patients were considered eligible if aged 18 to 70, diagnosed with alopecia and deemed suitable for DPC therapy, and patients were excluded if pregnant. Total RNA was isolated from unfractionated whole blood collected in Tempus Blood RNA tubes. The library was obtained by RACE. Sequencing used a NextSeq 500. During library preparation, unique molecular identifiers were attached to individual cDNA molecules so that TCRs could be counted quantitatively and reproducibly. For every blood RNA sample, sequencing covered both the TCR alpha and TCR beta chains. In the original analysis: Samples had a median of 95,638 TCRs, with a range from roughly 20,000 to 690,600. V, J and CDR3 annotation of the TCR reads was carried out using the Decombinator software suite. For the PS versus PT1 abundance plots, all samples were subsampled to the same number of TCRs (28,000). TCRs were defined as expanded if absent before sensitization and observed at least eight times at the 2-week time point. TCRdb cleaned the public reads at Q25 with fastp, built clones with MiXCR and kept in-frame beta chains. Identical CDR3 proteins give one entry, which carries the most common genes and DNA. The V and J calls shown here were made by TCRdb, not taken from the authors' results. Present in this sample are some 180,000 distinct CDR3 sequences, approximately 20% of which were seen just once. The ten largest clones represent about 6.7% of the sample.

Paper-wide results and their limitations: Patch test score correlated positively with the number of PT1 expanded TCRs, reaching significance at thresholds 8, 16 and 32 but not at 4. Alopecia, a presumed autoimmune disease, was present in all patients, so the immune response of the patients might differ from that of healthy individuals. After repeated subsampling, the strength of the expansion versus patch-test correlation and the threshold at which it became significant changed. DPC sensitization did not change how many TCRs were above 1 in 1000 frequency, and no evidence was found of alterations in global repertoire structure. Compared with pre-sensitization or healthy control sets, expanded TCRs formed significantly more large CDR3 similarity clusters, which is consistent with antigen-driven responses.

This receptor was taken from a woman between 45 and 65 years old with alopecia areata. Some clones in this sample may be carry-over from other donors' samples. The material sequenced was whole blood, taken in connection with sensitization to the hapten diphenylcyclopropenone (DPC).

CDR3 region: CSGGQGGGEQYF. The sequence in DNA is TGCAGCGGCGGACAGGGCGGCGGGGAGCAGTACTTC. This chain is built from TRBV29-1 and TRBJ2-7; TRBD1 fits 8 bases in the junction. Reading the germline V gene gives CDR1 SQVTM and CDR2 ANQGSEA. The CDR3 covers 12 residues, taking in both the cysteine and the phenylalanine. The read is trimmed to its CDR3 DNA, 36 bases read in frame from base 1. Germline trimming amounts to 7 bases on V and 7 bases on J, with 9 as the count of junction bases outside the gene matches.